This record looks at one T cell receptor (beta chain) sequence and its context. The junction departs from germline at one end; a sequencing error may be responsible. These data originate in a study of tumor-infiltrating lymphocytes in primary liver carcinoma. Overall study context: Subjects consisted of male and female patients aged 30 to 69 years. Productive TCRbeta read yields ran from roughly 3.9 to 6.8 million per sample and were similar between tissues.

Co-extraction yielded RNA and DNA from approximately 22-30 mg of unsorted bulk tissue. The CDR3 consists of 17 residues. TCR beta cDNA was made from 400 to 500 ng total RNA with a constant-region primer. Generation of the TCR beta libraries relied on three nested multiplex PCR rounds using slightly modified ARM-PCR. The first two PCR rounds used TRBV1-TRBV30 primers with a Cbeta primer, approximately 9 cycles each. TCRdb fed the multiplex PCR reads into MiXCR, producing one record per CDR3 protein. Counted here are roughly 55,000 distinct CDR3 sequences, less than 85% occurring once; the ten biggest clones make up around 60%.

The source of this sequence is a man aged 40-50 years with primary liver carcinoma and hepatitis B virus infection. The sequenced sample consisted of liver tumor tissue from sampling region 2. As for subset: tumor region T2, inferior pole. The chain combines TRBV12-3 or TRBV12-4 with TRBJ2-1, with TRBD2 matching 13 bases. CDR3 in amino acids: CTSSPLAGGLRGNEQFF. The CDR3 DNA sequence: TGTACCAGCAGTCCACTAGCGGGAGGGCTTAGAGGGAATGAGCAGTTCTTC.